The 16 T cell receptor beta chains reported below all come from one sample, sequenced in a study of shared clonotypes between healthy human individuals (dated by TCRdb to about 2020). Library preparation used the immunoSEQ multiplex PCR assay. As stored in TCRdb, this immuneACCESS dataset retains in-frame rearrangements with V and J assigned. A fraction of the clones does not appear; measured against another copy, unresolved V genes explain less than half of the discrepancy, and the remainder lacks a known reason. The table for this sample lists over 2 million clones; roughly 95% of them were counted only once. 0.13% of the sample lies in the top ten. The sample comprised naive CD4+ T cells sorted from blood. The sample's cell subset or site, from its label and the paper: CD45RA+ positively selected. The receptor source for this set is a man aged 18 to 29 in good health.

This clone was seen only a few times. The genes are TRBV10-3 and TRBJ2-1; weak D call: TRBD1 (6 bases). Germline CDR1 is ENHRY and CDR2 is SYGVKD. The V gene lost 6 bases and the J gene lost 6 bases, with 15 bases spanning the gap. The CDR3 runs 14 residues. CDR3 in DNA: TGTGCCATCAGCCCAGGGGCCCAGGGCAATGAGCAGTTCTTC. Its translation is CAISPGAQGNEQFF.

The chain recombines TRBV7-2 with TRBJ2-5; either TRBD1 or TRBD2 may fit D (6 bases each). Germline V lookup: CDR1 SGHTA, CDR2 FQGNSA. The CDR3 has 16 residues. The V and J ends lost 3 bases and 1 base respectively, with 15 bases between them. The CDR3 protein is CASSFRLGGGQETQYF. Here the CDR3 DNA reads TGTGCCAGCAGCTTCCGACTAGGGGGAGGCCAAGAGACCCAGTACTTC.

The chain employs TRBV9 and TRBJ2-1, with TRBD2 identical over 7 bases. The length of the CDR3 is 17 residues. The germline CDR1 and CDR2 sequences are SGDLS and YYNGEE. V lost 1 base to trimming and J lost 5 bases; unmatched junction nucleotides: 12. CDR3 sequence: CASSVHGEGVVNNEQFF. CDR3 in DNA: TGTGCCAGCAGCGTACATGGGGAGGGAGTAGTGAACAATGAGCAGTTCTTC. Full variable domain (remainder filled in from reference TRBV9 and TRBJ2-1): DSGVTQTPKHLITATGQRVTLRCSPRSGDLSVYWYQQSLDQGLQFLIQYYNGEERAKGNILERFSAQQFPDLHSELNLSSLELGDSALYFCASSVHGEGVVNNEQFFGPGTRLTVL.

This rearrangement joins TRBV15 to TRBJ2-6; D gene uncertain. The germline CDR1 and CDR2 sequences are LNHNV and YYDKDF (reference sequence). This CDR3 is 14 amino acids long. The V and J ends lost 3 bases and 6 bases respectively, with 9 bases between them. CDR3 coding DNA: TGTGCCACCAGCAGGGGTTGGGAGGCCAACGTCCTGACTTTC. This encodes CATSRGWEANVLTF.

The CDR3 bases are TGTGCCATCAGTGAGACGGGCCCCTATGGCTACACCTTC. The encoded protein is CAISETGPYGYTF. The chain combines TRBV10-3 with TRBJ1-2; D is unresolved. The germline V gene encodes CDR1 ENHRY and CDR2 SYGVKD. The ends were cut back, 2 bases at V and 4 bases at J, with 8 bases in the middle. CDR3 size: 13 residues.

As regards this clone: Other nucleotide sequences from this sample produce the same CDR3. This sequence joins TRBV6-5 and TRBJ2-7; 8 positions match TRBD2. This CDR3 spans 11 amino acids. Germline-derived CDR1 and CDR2 are MNHEY and SVGAGI. The V gene end was trimmed by 9 bases and the J gene end by 4 bases; junction bases not matched to a gene: 2. CDR3 protein: CASKRGYEQYF. The CDR3 nucleotides are TGTGCCAGTAAGCGGGGGTACGAGCAGTACTTC.

The CDR3: CATTLQAGGSYEQYF. CDR3 sequence (DNA): TGTGCCACTACCCTCCAAGCGGGAGGGTCCTACGAGCAGTACTTC. The genes are TRBV6-1 and TRBJ2-7, with 10 bases lining up with TRBD2. Germline V CDR1 and CDR2: MNHNS, SASEGT. The junction had 10 bases not matched to a gene; V was cut back by 10 bases and J by 1 base. The CDR3 is made up of 15 amino acids.

The chain recombines TRBV5-4 with TRBJ1-4, with a tentative D call TRBD1 (6 bases). This CDR3 has 15 amino acids. The germline V and J ends were trimmed by 3 bases and 0 bases, with 9 bases remaining between them. Per the germline V gene, CDR1 is SGHNT and CDR2 is YYREEE (reference sequence). The CDR3 nucleotides read TGTGCCAGCAGCTCAACAGGGACAACTAATGAAAAACTGTTTTTT. Its translation is CASSSTGTTNEKLFF.

The rearrangement joins TRBV15 to TRBJ2-7; TRBD1 might be the D (6 bases). The V end lost 4 bases, the J end lost 0 bases, and 10 bases lay between the germline ends. This CDR3 spans 14 amino acids. Germline V gene sequence: CDR1 LNHNV, CDR2 YYDKDF (reference sequence). DNA of the CDR3: TGTGCCACCAGCACCTTACAGGGCTCCTACGAGCAGTACTTC. Protein: CATSTLQGSYEQYF.

This clone was observed a single time. The rearrangement links TRBV6-1 to TRBJ1-2, with TRBD1 matching over 7 bases. Germline trimming cut 6 bases from V and 4 bases from J; bases unmatched to any gene: 8. Germline CDR1 and CDR2: MNHNS and SASEGT. The CDR3 is made up of 14 amino acids. The CDR3 sequence: CASSLGQVGYGYTF. The CDR3 DNA sequence: TGTGCCAGCAGCCTTGGACAGGTGGGCTATGGCTACACCTTC.

The V call is TRBV4-1, the J call TRBJ2-6; D is unresolved. The length of the CDR3 is 15 residues. Germline values: CDR1 MGHRA, CDR2 YSYEKL. V was pared by 1 base and J by 0 bases, with 4 bases between. CDR3 residues: CASSQGPSGANVLTF. Written as DNA, the CDR3 is TGCGCCAGCAGCCAAGGACCCTCTGGGGCCAACGTCCTGACTTTC.

The chain links TRBV2 to TRBJ2-7; D gene ambiguous. The CDR3 length is 16 residues. Trimming took off 2 bases at V and 3 bases at J, with 17 bases between the two ends. Germline V gene lookup returns CDR1 SNHLY and CDR2 FYNNEI. The CDR3 DNA is TGTGCCAGCAGTGAAAGTCTTCGGGCCCTAATCTACGAGCAGTACTTC. It codes for CASSESLRALIYEQYF.

The count of this clone is one. Different DNA sequences within this sample yield the same CDR3. The chain has TRBV10-3 and TRBJ1-2; D is undetermined. V shed 3 bases and J shed 0 bases, with 5 bases lying between them. Germline values: CDR1 ENHRY, CDR2 SYGVKD. The CDR3 extends over 13 amino acids. The chain's CDR3 is CAISEPANYGYTF. CDR3 in DNA: TGTGCCATCAGTGAACCAGCTAACTATGGCTACACCTTC.

V is TRBV18 and J is TRBJ2-1, with 8 bases identical to TRBD2. Trimming removed 0 bases from V and 0 bases from J; junction bases left unmatched: 1. Per the germline V gene, CDR1 is KGHSH and CDR2 is LQKENI. The CDR3 is made up of 16 amino acids. The CDR3 protein is CASSPPSGVSYNEQFF. DNA for the CDR3: TGTGCCAGCTCACCACCTAGCGGGGTCTCCTACAATGAGCAGTTCTTC.

Points on this clone: The identical CDR3 is also encoded by other nucleotide sequences in the sample. This chain links TRBV28 with TRBJ2-7; D gene ambiguous. Trimming removed 5 bases at V and 4 bases at J, with 9 bases between. This CDR3 has 12 amino acids. The V gene's germline CDR1 is MDHEN and CDR2 SYDVKM. CDR3 residues: CASSRAGYEQYF. Here the CDR3 DNA reads TGTGCCAGCAGTCGAGCCGGATACGAGCAGTACTTC.

This clone came up once. The chain recombines TRBV4-3 with TRBJ1-2; TRBD1 matches at 9 bases. The CDR3 length is 14 residues. V dropped 3 bases and J dropped 10; count of bases not matched to a gene: 9. The germline V gene encodes CDR1 LGHNA and CDR2 YSLEER. CDR3 DNA sequence: TGCGCCAGCAGCCATGCACAGGGGGCCGGAGACTACACCTTC. Encoded protein: CASSHAQGAGDYTF.